The rows below give T cell receptor beta chains drawn from one sample of a study of T cells after yellow fever vaccination. TCRdb re-derived calls from the 5' RACE reads in MiXCR, one entry per CDR3 protein. In the table there are approximately 250,000 distinct CDR3 sequences, around 6.7% of which are singletons. This sample comprised CD4+ T cells sorted from PBMCs, obtained on the day of the yellow fever booster vaccination. Receptors originate from a man under 40 who received the YFV17D yellow fever vaccine. CDR3s include the opening cysteine and the closing phenylalanine or tryptophan. The D gene is left open where the match is weak. A clone size is listed for some rows: how often the clone was seen (once, few, many), or a class if it is expanded.

v_call: TRBV6-1
j_call: TRBJ1-5
cdr3_length: 13
d_call: TRBD1
clone_size: few
cdr3_aa: CASADRGGQPQHF
cdr3_nt: TGTGCCAGCGCGGACAGGGGCGGACAGCCCCAGCATTTT

v_call: TRBV6-2/TRBV6-3
j_call: TRBJ2-1
cdr3_length: 16
d_call: TRBD2
clone_size: -
cdr3_aa: CASRSNSGSQFGEQFF
cdr3_nt: TGTGCCAGCAGGTCTAATAGCGGGAGTCAATTTGGTGAGCAGTTCTTC

v_call: TRBV19
j_call: TRBJ1-1
cdr3_length: 12
d_call: -
clone_size: few
cdr3_aa: CASTPRGAEAFF
cdr3_nt: TGTGCCAGTACTCCTAGGGGGGCTGAAGCTTTCTTT

v_call: TRBV19
j_call: TRBJ2-1
cdr3_length: 14
d_call: -
clone_size: -
cdr3_aa: CASSIASSRGEQFF
cdr3_nt: TGTGCCAGTAGTATAGCATCTTCCCGAGGGGAGCAGTTCTTC

v_call: TRBV7-2
j_call: TRBJ2-7
cdr3_length: 15
d_call: TRBD2
clone_size: -
cdr3_aa: CASSVSGSGAYEQYF
cdr3_nt: TGTGCCAGCAGCGTTAGCGGGAGCGGCGCCTACGAGCAGTACTTC

v_call: TRBV18
j_call: TRBJ1-5
cdr3_length: 13
d_call: -
clone_size: few
cdr3_aa: CASSVQGGQPQHF
cdr3_nt: TGTGCCAGCTCGGTCCAGGGAGGCCAGCCCCAGCATTTT

v_call: TRBV24-1
j_call: TRBJ2-2
cdr3_length: 16
d_call: -
clone_size: few
cdr3_aa: CATSDTGKANTGELFF
cdr3_nt: TGTGCCACCAGTGACACCGGGAAAGCGAACACCGGGGAGCTGTTTTTT

v_call: TRBV10-1
j_call: TRBJ2-2
cdr3_length: 13
d_call: -
clone_size: few
cdr3_aa: CASSVDPTGELFF
cdr3_nt: TGCGCCAGCAGTGTGGACCCGACCGGGGAGCTGTTTTTT

v_call: TRBV7-9
j_call: TRBJ2-1
cdr3_length: 15
d_call: TRBD2
clone_size: many
cdr3_aa: CASSLLAVLGNEQFF
cdr3_nt: TGTGCCAGCAGCTTACTAGCGGTCTTAGGGAATGAGCAGTTCTTC

v_call: TRBV6-1
j_call: TRBJ1-1
cdr3_length: 13
d_call: -
clone_size: many
cdr3_aa: CASSEGLTAEAFF
cdr3_nt: TGTGCCAGCAGTGAAGGGTTGACCGCTGAAGCTTTCTTT

v_call: TRBV25-1
j_call: TRBJ2-3
cdr3_length: 16
d_call: TRBD1
clone_size: many
cdr3_aa: CASSHFRGRSTDTQYF
cdr3_nt: TGTGCCAGCAGCCATTTCAGGGGGCGTTCAACAGATACGCAGTATTTT

v_call: TRBV6-1
j_call: TRBJ2-7
cdr3_length: 13
d_call: -
clone_size: -
cdr3_aa: CASSGPTSYEQYF
cdr3_nt: TGTGCCAGCAGTGGCCCGACTAGCTACGAGCAGTACTTC

v_call: TRBV20-1
j_call: TRBJ1-3
cdr3_length: 12
d_call: -
clone_size: -
cdr3_aa: CSARTPGNTIYF
cdr3_nt: TGCAGTGCTAGGACACCTGGAAACACCATATATTTT

v_call: TRBV24-1
j_call: TRBJ2-2
cdr3_length: 17
d_call: -
clone_size: few
cdr3_aa: CATSDPGLRGYTGELFF
cdr3_nt: TGTGCCACCAGTGACCCGGGTCTTCGGGGGTACACCGGGGAGCTGTTTTTT

v_call: TRBV10-2
j_call: TRBJ2-5
cdr3_length: 15
d_call: TRBD2
clone_size: -
cdr3_aa: CASSVEASGEETQYF
cdr3_nt: TGCGCCAGCAGTGTGGAAGCTAGCGGGGAAGAGACCCAGTACTTC

v_call: TRBV7-2
j_call: TRBJ2-7
cdr3_length: 14
d_call: -
clone_size: few
cdr3_aa: CASSLSPGDYEQYF
cdr3_nt: TGTGCCAGCAGCTTAAGTCCAGGCGACTACGAGCAGTACTTC

v_call: TRBV6-1
j_call: TRBJ1-2
cdr3_length: 13
d_call: TRBD1
clone_size: few
cdr3_aa: CASSKTGSHGYTF
cdr3_nt: TGTGCCAGCAGTAAGACAGGGAGTCATGGCTACACCTTC

v_call: TRBV5-5
j_call: TRBJ2-3
cdr3_length: 13
d_call: -
clone_size: few
cdr3_aa: CASGPGPPDTQYF
cdr3_nt: TGTGCCAGCGGACCGGGGCCGCCAGATACGCAGTATTTT

v_call: TRBV5-1
j_call: TRBJ2-1
cdr3_length: 14
d_call: TRBD2
clone_size: many
cdr3_aa: CASSLREAYNEQFF
cdr3_nt: TGCGCCAGCAGCTTGCGGGAGGCTTACAATGAGCAGTTCTTC

v_call: TRBV7-9
j_call: TRBJ2-2
cdr3_length: 16
d_call: -
clone_size: few
cdr3_aa: CASTNLTATNTGELFF
cdr3_nt: TGTGCCAGCACCAACCTGACAGCTACGAACACCGGGGAGCTGTTTTTT

v_call: TRBV5-1
j_call: TRBJ2-1
cdr3_length: 16
d_call: -
clone_size: few
cdr3_aa: CASSTDPPGSYNEQFF
cdr3_nt: TGCGCCAGCAGCACGGACCCGCCGGGCTCCTACAATGAGCAGTTCTTC

v_call: TRBV5-1
j_call: TRBJ1-1
cdr3_length: 14
d_call: -
clone_size: many
cdr3_aa: CASSLEGFLSEAFF
cdr3_nt: TGCGCCAGCAGCTTGGAAGGATTCCTCTCTGAAGCTTTCTTT

v_call: TRBV7-9
j_call: TRBJ2-7
cdr3_length: 14
d_call: -
clone_size: many
cdr3_aa: CASSFGPSSYEQYF
cdr3_nt: TGTGCCAGCAGCTTTGGGCCCTCGAGTTACGAGCAGTACTTC

v_call: TRBV20-1
j_call: TRBJ2-7
cdr3_length: 14
d_call: TRBD2
clone_size: -
cdr3_aa: CSAKYGGGAYEQYF
cdr3_nt: TGCAGTGCAAAATACGGGGGAGGGGCCTACGAGCAGTACTTC

v_call: TRBV7-6
j_call: TRBJ2-7
cdr3_length: 14
d_call: -
clone_size: many
cdr3_aa: CASSLGVSSYEQYF
cdr3_nt: TGTGCCAGCAGCTTAGGGGTCAGTTCCTACGAGCAGTACTTC

v_call: TRBV5-6
j_call: TRBJ2-3
cdr3_length: 16
d_call: TRBD1
clone_size: many
cdr3_aa: CASSLFGQGWTDTQYF
cdr3_nt: TGTGCCAGCAGCTTATTCGGACAGGGATGGACAGATACGCAGTATTTT

v_call: TRBV5-1
j_call: TRBJ1-3
cdr3_length: 17
d_call: -
clone_size: many
cdr3_aa: CASSLLFGTTSGNTIYF
cdr3_nt: TGCGCCAGCAGCTTGCTCTTCGGGACAACCTCTGGAAACACCATATATTTT

v_call: TRBV20-1
j_call: TRBJ2-5
cdr3_length: 11
d_call: -
clone_size: few
cdr3_aa: CSAREAATQYF
cdr3_nt: TGCAGTGCTAGAGAGGCCGCGACCCAGTACTTC

v_call: TRBV4-1
j_call: TRBJ1-1
cdr3_length: 16
d_call: -
clone_size: few
cdr3_aa: CASSLFSQGMNTEAFF
cdr3_nt: TGCGCCAGCAGCCTATTTAGTCAGGGGATGAACACTGAAGCTTTCTTT

v_call: TRBV10-3
j_call: TRBJ2-5
cdr3_length: 12
d_call: -
clone_size: -
cdr3_aa: CAIRGRQETQYF
cdr3_nt: TGTGCCATCAGGGGTAGACAAGAGACCCAGTACTTC

v_call: TRBV30
j_call: TRBJ2-7
cdr3_length: 12
d_call: -
clone_size: many
cdr3_aa: CAWSVQEMGGYF
cdr3_nt: TGTGCCTGGAGTGTGCAGGAGATGGGCGGGTACTTC

v_call: TRBV6-1
j_call: TRBJ2-1
cdr3_length: 13
d_call: -
clone_size: -
cdr3_aa: CASGTPPNNEQFF
cdr3_nt: TGTGCCTCCGGGACTCCCCCCAACAATGAGCAGTTCTTC

v_call: TRBV20-1
j_call: TRBJ2-1
cdr3_length: 15
d_call: TRBD2
clone_size: many
cdr3_aa: CSARGGLAGDNEQFF
cdr3_nt: TGCAGTGCTAGAGGAGGACTAGCGGGGGACAATGAGCAGTTCTTC

v_call: TRBV2
j_call: TRBJ2-3
cdr3_length: 16
d_call: TRBD2
clone_size: -
cdr3_aa: CASSDRGLAGVDTQYF
cdr3_nt: TGTGCCAGCAGTGATCGGGGACTAGCGGGAGTTGATACGCAGTATTTT

v_call: TRBV29-1
j_call: TRBJ2-3
cdr3_length: 14
d_call: -
clone_size: few
cdr3_aa: CSVAASASVGTQYF
cdr3_nt: TGCAGCGTCGCTGCTAGCGCTTCCGTAGGGACGCAGTATTTT

v_call: TRBV18
j_call: TRBJ1-5
cdr3_length: 16
d_call: TRBD1
clone_size: many
cdr3_aa: CASSPQTTGAGQPQHF
cdr3_nt: TGTGCCAGCTCACCTCAAACTACAGGGGCTGGGCAGCCCCAGCATTTT

v_call: TRBV12-3/TRBV12-4
j_call: TRBJ2-1
cdr3_length: 16
d_call: TRBD2
clone_size: few
cdr3_aa: CASSSPGLAGRNEQFF
cdr3_nt: TGTGCCAGCAGTTCTCCGGGACTAGCGGGACGGAATGAGCAGTTCTTC

v_call: TRBV20-1
j_call: TRBJ1-1
cdr3_length: 13
d_call: -
clone_size: few
cdr3_aa: CSATHSMNTEAFF
cdr3_nt: TGCAGTGCTACCCACTCCATGAACACTGAAGCTTTCTTT

v_call: TRBV2
j_call: TRBJ2-2
cdr3_length: 16
d_call: TRBD2
clone_size: -
cdr3_aa: CASSAGTSGNTGELFF
cdr3_nt: TGTGCCAGCAGTGCCGGGACTAGCGGAAACACCGGGGAGCTGTTTTTT

v_call: TRBV3-1
j_call: TRBJ1-4
cdr3_length: 13
d_call: -
clone_size: many
cdr3_aa: CASSLGSTEKLFF
cdr3_nt: TGTGCCAGCAGCCTGGGGTCGACTGAAAAACTGTTTTTT

v_call: TRBV5-4
j_call: TRBJ2-3
cdr3_length: 15
d_call: TRBD2
clone_size: -
cdr3_aa: CASSSTSGNADTQYF
cdr3_nt: TGTGCCAGCAGCTCTACTAGCGGGAACGCAGATACGCAGTATTTT

v_call: TRBV20-1
j_call: TRBJ2-7
cdr3_length: 13
d_call: -
clone_size: -
cdr3_aa: CSARERWGSKQYF
cdr3_nt: TGCAGTGCTAGAGAAAGATGGGGAAGTAAGCAGTACTTC

v_call: TRBV14
j_call: TRBJ2-1
cdr3_length: 13
d_call: TRBD2
clone_size: many
cdr3_aa: CASSPRTSGRQFF
cdr3_nt: TGTGCCAGCAGCCCACGGACTAGCGGGAGACAGTTCTTC

v_call: TRBV20-1
j_call: TRBJ2-3
cdr3_length: 14
d_call: TRBD1
clone_size: many
cdr3_aa: CSASGTGNADTQYF
cdr3_nt: TGCAGTGCTAGTGGGACAGGGAACGCAGATACGCAGTATTTT

v_call: TRBV7-2
j_call: TRBJ2-1
cdr3_length: 14
d_call: -
clone_size: many
cdr3_aa: CASSLARNRNEQFF
cdr3_nt: TGTGCCAGCAGCTTAGCTAGGAATCGCAATGAGCAGTTCTTC

v_call: TRBV4-2
j_call: TRBJ1-6
cdr3_length: 16
d_call: -
clone_size: few
cdr3_aa: CASSQDFSGEDSPLHF
cdr3_nt: TGTGCCAGCAGCCAAGATTTTTCAGGGGAAGATTCACCCCTCCACTTT

v_call: TRBV29-1
j_call: TRBJ2-5
cdr3_length: 14
d_call: -
clone_size: -
cdr3_aa: CSVDPTGTVGTQYF
cdr3_nt: TGCAGCGTTGATCCCACCGGGACCGTCGGGACCCAGTACTTC

v_call: TRBV10-3
j_call: TRBJ2-1
cdr3_length: 11
d_call: -
clone_size: -
cdr3_aa: CAITRDNEQFF
cdr3_nt: TGTGCCATCACGCGAGACAATGAGCAGTTCTTC

v_call: TRBV7-2
j_call: TRBJ1-4
cdr3_length: 13
d_call: -
clone_size: many
cdr3_aa: CASSPGRGETLFF
cdr3_nt: TGTGCCAGCAGCCCCGGCCGGGGGGAAACACTGTTTTTT

v_call: TRBV4-3
j_call: TRBJ2-2
cdr3_length: 14
d_call: -
clone_size: -
cdr3_aa: CASSPQTGSGELFF
cdr3_nt: TGCGCCAGCAGCCCACAGACTGGGTCCGGGGAGCTGTTTTTT

v_call: TRBV29-1
j_call: TRBJ2-3
cdr3_length: 13
d_call: -
clone_size: many
cdr3_aa: CSVEEKARDTQYF
cdr3_nt: TGCAGCGTTGAAGAAAAGGCTAGGGATACGCAGTATTTT

v_call: TRBV5-5
j_call: TRBJ2-7
cdr3_length: 14
d_call: TRBD1
clone_size: few
cdr3_aa: CASSPGTGHYEQYF
cdr3_nt: TGTGCCAGCAGCCCCGGGACAGGCCACTACGAGCAGTACTTC

v_call: TRBV27
j_call: TRBJ2-2
cdr3_length: 14
d_call: -
clone_size: once
cdr3_aa: CASSLGRRTGELFF
cdr3_nt: TGTGCCAGCAGTTTAGGGCGGAGAACCGGGGAGCTGTTTTTT

v_call: TRBV10-3
j_call: TRBJ2-7
cdr3_length: 13
d_call: -
clone_size: few
cdr3_aa: CAISSAITYEQYF
cdr3_nt: TGTGCCATCAGTAGCGCGATCACCTACGAGCAGTACTTC

v_call: TRBV7-9
j_call: TRBJ1-3
cdr3_length: 13
d_call: -
clone_size: -
cdr3_aa: CATPLASGNTIYF
cdr3_nt: TGTGCCACCCCGCTGGCCTCTGGAAACACCATATATTTT